A selection of T cell receptor beta chains follows, all from one sample in a study of radiotherapy plus CTLA-4 blockade in lung cancer. Only in-frame clones appear in the TCRdb table, and some are missing; sequencing was by immunoSEQ multiplex PCR. The table lists 60,000 to 85,000 clones, around 87% of them singletons. The sequencing here drew on peripheral blood, taken from a patient treated with radiotherapy plus ipilimumab. These receptors originate from a human donor with non-small cell lung cancer who had stable disease on radiotherapy plus ipilimumab. CDR3s include the opening cysteine and the closing phenylalanine or tryptophan. The order of the fields is CDR3 DNA, CDR3 protein, J gene, D gene, clone size, V gene. D genes are given only for firm matches. Clone sizes are given selectively: once, few, many, or a class where the clone is expanded.

DNA: TGTGCCAGTAGTATAGGGGGCCACGAGCAGTACTTC; CDR3: CASSIGGHEQYF; J: TRBJ2-7; D: .; size: .; V: TRBV19
DNA: TGTGCCAGCAGCGTAGGAGCAAGGACTAGCGGGAGGTGGGGCGGGGAGCTGTTTTTT; CDR3: CASSVGARTSGRWGGELFF; J: TRBJ2-2; D: TRBD2; size: .; V: TRBV9
DNA: TGTGCCAGCAGCGTACCCTCAGCCAACGTCCTGACTTTC; CDR3: CASSVPSANVLTF; J: TRBJ2-6; D: .; size: .; V: TRBV9
DNA: TGTGCCAGCAGCTCCGCCGGGAGAGCGACCTACAATGAGCAGTTCTTC; CDR3: CASSSAGRATYNEQFF; J: TRBJ2-1; D: .; size: .; V: TRBV5-4
DNA: TGTGCTAGTGGTTTTATTGGCAGCGGGGGCCGGGGCTCCTACAATGAGCAGTTCTTC; CDR3: CASGFIGSGGRGSYNEQFF; J: TRBJ2-1; D: TRBD2; size: .; V: TRBV12-5
DNA: TGTGCCAGCTCACTAGAGGCTTCTGGAAACACCATATATTTT; CDR3: CASSLEASGNTIYF; J: TRBJ1-3; D: .; size: few; V: TRBV18
DNA: TGTGCCAGCTCACCACTTAGCGGAGACACAGATACGCAGTATTTT; CDR3: CASSPLSGDTDTQYF; J: TRBJ2-3; D: .; size: .; V: TRBV18
DNA: TGTGCCAGCAGCGAACAGGCGGACCATTCACCCCTCCACTTT; CDR3: CASSEQADHSPLHF; J: TRBJ1-6; D: .; size: .; V: TRBV5-4
DNA: TGTGCCAGCAGCTTAGCGACAGGGCATGGAAACACCATATATTTT; CDR3: CASSLATGHGNTIYF; J: TRBJ1-3; D: TRBD1; size: .; V: TRBV7-8
DNA: TGTGCCAGCCGTGCCGGGACAGGAACTACTAACTATGGCTACACCTTC; CDR3: CASRAGTGTTNYGYTF; J: TRBJ1-2; D: TRBD1; size: .; V: TRBV18
DNA: TGTGCCAGCAGCTTAGTGTCCGGGGGACCAGATACGCAGTATTTT; CDR3: CASSLVSGGPDTQYF; J: TRBJ2-3; D: .; size: .; V: TRBV11-3
DNA: TGTGCCAGCAGTCGGGTGGCAGGCAATCAGCCCCAGCATTTT; CDR3: CASSRVAGNQPQHF; J: TRBJ1-5; D: .; size: .; V: TRBV28
DNA: TGTGCCAGCAGCCGTCCCGGGACTGGGCGGGGGACCCAGTACTTC; CDR3: CASSRPGTGRGTQYF; J: TRBJ2-5; D: .; size: .; V: TRBV7-2
DNA: TGTGCCAGCAGCCCACGACGCCCCACTGAAGCTTTCTTT; CDR3: CASSPRRPTEAFF; J: TRBJ1-1; D: .; size: .; V: TRBV7-9
DNA: TGCGCCAGCAGCCGCGAGGGGTCGTCCGATTCACCCCTCCACTTT; CDR3: CASSREGSSDSPLHF; J: TRBJ1-6; D: .; size: .; V: TRBV5-1
DNA: TGTGCCAGCAGCCAAGCGGGGGGGCCCCAAGAGACCCAGTACTTC; CDR3: CASSQAGGPQETQYF; J: TRBJ2-5; D: TRBD2; size: .; V: TRBV4-2
DNA: TGTGCCAGCAGTTTAGAGGTGGGGTCTAATGAAAAACTGTTTTTT; CDR3: CASSLEVGSNEKLFF; J: TRBJ1-4; D: .; size: .; V: TRBV27
DNA: TGCGCCAGCAGCTGGCTAGAGACCAGCGGGGGGGCAAGCGATACGCAGTATTTT; CDR3: CASSWLETSGGASDTQYF; J: TRBJ2-3; D: TRBD2; size: .; V: TRBV5-1
DNA: TGCGCCAGCAGCCCCGGACTAGCCAAAAACATTCAGTACTTC; CDR3: CASSPGLAKNIQYF; J: TRBJ2-4; D: .; size: .; V: TRBV5-1
DNA: TGTGCCAGCAGCTCCCAACCGGGACTGGGAGAGGGCTACACCTTC; CDR3: CASSSQPGLGEGYTF; J: TRBJ1-2; D: .; size: once; V: TRBV7-8
DNA: TGCGCCAGCAGCTTGGGAATGGGACAGCAAGAGACCCAGTACTTC; CDR3: CASSLGMGQQETQYF; J: TRBJ2-5; D: TRBD1; size: .; V: TRBV5-1
DNA: TGCGCCAGCAGCCAAGATCCGACTAGCGGGGGGGCGAGAGATACGCAGTATTTT; CDR3: CASSQDPTSGGARDTQYF; J: TRBJ2-3; D: TRBD2; size: .; V: TRBV4-1
DNA: TGTGCCAGCAGTGTCGGACGGATAGGGTCCTACGAGCAGTACTTC; CDR3: CASSVGRIGSYEQYF; J: TRBJ2-7; D: .; size: .; V: TRBV28
DNA: TGTGCCAGCAGTCCCCTCCTACTGACTAGGTGGGGTTCCAATGAGCAGTTCTTC; CDR3: CASSPLLLTRWGSNEQFF; J: TRBJ2-1; D: .; size: .; V: TRBV27
DNA: TGTGCCAGCAAACTAGCCCAGGGGGGAATGAACACTGAAGCTTTCTTT; CDR3: CASKLAQGGMNTEAFF; J: TRBJ1-1; D: TRBD1; size: .; V: TRBV28
DNA: TGTGCCAGCAGCTTGGGGATCAACGGGATTTCACCCCTCCACTTT; CDR3: CASSLGINGISPLHF; J: TRBJ1-6; D: .; size: .; V: TRBV7-2
DNA: TGTGCCAGCAGTGACGCCCGGGTTTCAAGTTCACCCCTCCACTTT; CDR3: CASSDARVSSSPLHF; J: TRBJ1-6; D: .; size: .; V: TRBV25-1
DNA: TGCGCCAGCAGACGGACGGTAAACCCCTACGAGCAGTACTTC; CDR3: CASRRTVNPYEQYF; J: TRBJ2-7; D: .; size: once; V: TRBV23-1
DNA: TGTGCCAGCTCACCACCCCGAGATAGCGGGAGACCCACAGATACGCAGTATTTT; CDR3: CASSPPRDSGRPTDTQYF; J: TRBJ2-3; D: TRBD2; size: .; V: TRBV18
DNA: TGTGCCAGTACCCGCAGGGAGGGCATATACAATGAGCAGTTCTTC; CDR3: CASTRREGIYNEQFF; J: TRBJ2-1; D: TRBD2; size: .; V: TRBV19
DNA: TGTGCCAGCAGGGGGGGTGGGGCGGGGGCTTGGGCTTTCTTT; CDR3: CASRGGGAGAWAFF; J: TRBJ1-1; D: .; size: .; V: TRBV25-1
DNA: TGTGCCAGTAGTATATTGGGGGTTCGATCTGGAAACACCATATATTTT; CDR3: CASSILGVRSGNTIYF; J: TRBJ1-3; D: .; size: .; V: TRBV19
DNA: TGTGCCAGCAGCTTAGAAAACAGTGAGCAGCCCCAGCATTTT; CDR3: CASSLENSEQPQHF; J: TRBJ1-5; D: .; size: once; V: TRBV7-9
DNA: TGCGCCAGCAGTCAATCGACAGGTGGGGACACTGAAGCTTTCTTT; CDR3: CASSQSTGGDTEAFF; J: TRBJ1-1; D: .; size: once; V: TRBV23-1
DNA: TGTGCCAGCAGCAAAGAGATACTAGCGGAGATAAACACAGATACGCAGTATTTT; CDR3: CASSKEILAEINTDTQYF; J: TRBJ2-3; D: .; size: .; V: TRBV21-1
DNA: TGTGCCAGCAGCCCGCAGTCCGGGGGGGCCTCAGATACGCAGTATTTT; CDR3: CASSPQSGGASDTQYF; J: TRBJ2-3; D: TRBD2; size: .; V: TRBV7-2
DNA: TGTGCCAGTAGTATGCGCCAGGGGAACACTGAAGCTTTCTTT; CDR3: CASSMRQGNTEAFF; J: TRBJ1-1; D: .; size: .; V: TRBV19
DNA: TGTGCCAGCAGCGCGGCCCCGAAGAGCGTCCCTTTTCAAGAGACCCAGTACTTC; CDR3: CASSAAPKSVPFQETQYF; J: TRBJ2-5; D: .; size: .; V: TRBV9
DNA: TGTGCCAGTAGTATTTCTTGGTCGGCTAATGAAAAACTGTTTTTT; CDR3: CASSISWSANEKLFF; J: TRBJ1-4; D: .; size: .; V: TRBV19
DNA: TGTGCCACCAGCAGGGTTCCGGTAGCGGGGGGCACAGATACGCAGTATTTT; CDR3: CATSRVPVAGGTDTQYF; J: TRBJ2-3; D: TRBD2; size: once; V: TRBV15
DNA: TGTGCCAGTCGTCCGGGACAGGGACAGGACGAGCAGTACTTC; CDR3: CASRPGQGQDEQYF; J: TRBJ2-7; D: TRBD1; size: .; V: TRBV18
DNA: TGCGCCAGCAGCTTGGCGGGGGAAGGCTATGGCTACACCTTC; CDR3: CASSLAGEGYGYTF; J: TRBJ1-2; D: .; size: .; V: TRBV5-1
DNA: TGTGCCAGCAGCTCAGGGAACACCGGGGAGCTGTTTTTT; CDR3: CASSSGNTGELFF; J: TRBJ2-2; D: .; size: .; V: TRBV11-3
DNA: TGTGCCAGCAGTCTGGTAGAGGACGGGAGGGGTGGCTACACCTTC; CDR3: CASSLVEDGRGGYTF; J: TRBJ1-2; D: .; size: .; V: TRBV28
DNA: TGCGCCAGCAGTGAGGCCCTCGCGAGGGAGGAGTCGGAGACCCAGTACTTC; CDR3: CASSEALAREESETQYF; J: TRBJ2-5; D: .; size: .; V: TRBV10-1
DNA: TGTGCCAGCAGACGGACTAGCGGGAGGTCCTTTCAGAATGAGCAGTTCTTC; CDR3: CASRRTSGRSFQNEQFF; J: TRBJ2-1; D: TRBD2; size: .; V: TRBV6-4
DNA: TGTGCCAGTCCGACAGGGAGGGATTCACCCCTCCACTTT; CDR3: CASPTGRDSPLHF; J: TRBJ1-6; D: TRBD1; size: .; V: TRBV2
DNA: TGCAGTGCTAGAGACGGTACTGAAGCTTTCTTT; CDR3: CSARDGTEAFF; J: TRBJ1-1; D: .; size: .; V: TRBV20-1
DNA: TGTGCCAGCAGTGCACGGGATGCCTCCTACGAGCAGTACTTC; CDR3: CASSARDASYEQYF; J: TRBJ2-7; D: .; size: .; V: TRBV6-5
DNA: TGCGCCAGCAGCTTCACACAGGGGAGCTACGAGCAGTACTTC; CDR3: CASSFTQGSYEQYF; J: TRBJ2-7; D: TRBD1; size: .; V: TRBV5-1
DNA: TGTGCCAGCCTGGCGGGGGCGATGCAAGAGACCCAGTACTTC; CDR3: CASLAGAMQETQYF; J: TRBJ2-5; D: .; size: few; V: TRBV2
DNA: TGCGCCAGCAGCAATAGACTAGCGGTGAATGAGCAGTTCTTC; CDR3: CASSNRLAVNEQFF; J: TRBJ2-1; D: TRBD2; size: .; V: TRBV4-1
DNA: TGTGCCAGCAGCTTAGACTGGGACGGGAGGAACACTGAAGCTTTCTTT; CDR3: CASSLDWDGRNTEAFF; J: TRBJ1-1; D: .; size: .; V: TRBV5-4
DNA: TGTGCCAGCAATTTGCCCGCGCCTAAAAACATTCAGTACTTC; CDR3: CASNLPAPKNIQYF; J: TRBJ2-4; D: .; size: .; V: TRBV27
DNA: TGTGCCAGCAGTCCTCGGACTAGCGGGAGCCATACGCAGTATTTT; CDR3: CASSPRTSGSHTQYF; J: TRBJ2-3; D: TRBD2; size: .; V: TRBV27